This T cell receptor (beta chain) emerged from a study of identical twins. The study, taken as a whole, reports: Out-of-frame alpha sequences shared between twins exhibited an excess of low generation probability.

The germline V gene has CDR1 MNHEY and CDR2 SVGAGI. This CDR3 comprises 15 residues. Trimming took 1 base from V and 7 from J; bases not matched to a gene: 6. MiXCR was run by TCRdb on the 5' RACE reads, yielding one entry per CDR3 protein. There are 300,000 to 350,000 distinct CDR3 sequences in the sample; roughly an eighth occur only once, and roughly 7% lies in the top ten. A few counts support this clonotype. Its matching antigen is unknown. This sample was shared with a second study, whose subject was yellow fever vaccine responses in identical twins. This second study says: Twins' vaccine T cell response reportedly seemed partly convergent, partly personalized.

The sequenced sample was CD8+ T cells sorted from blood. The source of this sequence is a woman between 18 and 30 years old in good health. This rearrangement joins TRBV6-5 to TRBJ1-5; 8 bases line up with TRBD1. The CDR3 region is CASSYLSGGAQPQHF. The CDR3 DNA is TGTGCCAGCAGTTACTTATCAGGGGGCGCCCAGCCCCAGCATTTT.